These T cell receptor beta chains were read from a single sample in a study of blood T cell repertoires in COVID-19. The assay was immunoSEQ multiplex PCR, and TCRdb's table has in-frame clones only and misses some. This table has over 200,000 clones, roughly 84% appearing once. The specimen was peripheral blood. These receptors originate from an elderly woman with active or convalescent COVID-19. The CDR3 runs from the conserved cysteine through the conserved F or W. Each record gives: V gene, J gene, clone size, D gene, CDR3 DNA, CDR3 protein. The D gene is left open where the match is weak. Rows give clone size only sometimes, using once, few, many, or a class for an expanded clone.

>TRBV3-1/TRBV3-2|TRBJ1-4|NA|NA
TGTGCCAGCAGCCAGTATGGGGGCAGGGATGAAAAACTGTTTTTT
CASSQYGGRDEKLFF
>TRBV11-2|TRBJ2-3|NA|NA
TGTGCCAGCACCTCCGCGTCGAGAGATACGCAGTATTTT
CASTSASRDTQYF
>TRBV5-3|TRBJ1-5|once|NA
TGTGCCAGAAGCCCCCGGGAGGGAAATCAGCCCCAGCATTTT
CARSPREGNQPQHF
>TRBV4-1|TRBJ2-1|NA|TRBD1
TGCGCCAGCAGCAACCGGGACAGGGGTAGTGAGCAGTTCTTC
CASSNRDRGSEQFF
>TRBV5-4|TRBJ1-2|NA|TRBD1
TGTGCCAGCAGCTCAGGACAGGGGAACTATGGCTACACCTTC
CASSSGQGNYGYTF
>TRBV5-1|TRBJ2-1|NA|TRBD1
TGCGCCAGCAGCGAGACAGGGGCTTCCTACAATGAGCAGTTCTTC
CASSETGASYNEQFF
>TRBV2|TRBJ1-3|NA|NA
TGTGCCAGCAGTTGGGGGGTGGCCATCAGCTCTGGAAACACCATATATTTT
CASSWGVAISSGNTIYF
>TRBV7-8|TRBJ2-6|once|TRBD2
TGTGCCAGCAGCTTAGCGGCTACTAGCGGGGGGGCCCGTGGGGCCAACGTCCTGACTTTC
CASSLAATSGGARGANVLTF
>TRBV27|TRBJ1-1|NA|NA
TGTGCCAGCACCACCACCCCAGGTGTGAACACTGAAGCTTTCTTT
CASTTTPGVNTEAFF
>TRBV7-3|TRBJ1-1|NA|TRBD1
TGTGCCAGCAGCGAAAGGACAGGCATGAACACTGAAGCTTTCTTT
CASSERTGMNTEAFF
>TRBV19|TRBJ1-2|NA|TRBD1
TGTGCCAGTAGCCTTGACACAGGACAGGTCTATGGCTACACCTTC
CASSLDTGQVYGYTF
>TRBV14|TRBJ2-3|NA|NA
TGTGCCAGCAGCCAAGAGTGGGGCGCAGGGGTGGCAGATACGCAGTATTTT
CASSQEWGAGVADTQYF
>TRBV5-4|TRBJ2-5|NA|NA
TGTGCCAGCAGCCAAGCGGGTAACATCCAAGAGACCCAGTACTTC
CASSQAGNIQETQYF
>TRBV12-5|TRBJ2-2|few|TRBD2
TGTGCTAGTGTCCTTCTAGCGGGAGCAGGAGGAGCCGGGGAGCTGTTTTTT
CASVLLAGAGGAGELFF
>TRBV19|TRBJ2-7|NA|NA
TGTGCCAGTAGTGGGGCAGGAGCGACCACCTACGAGCAGTACTTC
CASSGAGATTYEQYF
>TRBV5-8|TRBJ2-1|NA|TRBD2
TGTGCCAGCAGCTTGGAAGGGACTAGCTACAATGAGCAGTTCTTC
CASSLEGTSYNEQFF
>TRBV27|TRBJ1-6|NA|TRBD1
TGTGCCAGCAGTTCGGGGACAGGGAGCTCCTATAATTCACCCCTCCACTTT
CASSSGTGSSYNSPLHF
>TRBV24-1|TRBJ2-2|few|TRBD1
TGTGCCACCAGTGATGCCGGGACAGGGGAACGCGGGGAGCTGTTTTTT
CATSDAGTGERGELFF
>TRBV5-1|TRBJ2-7|NA|NA
TGCGCCAGCAGCTTGGTTGGGACACAACCCTACGAGCAGTACTTC
CASSLVGTQPYEQYF
>TRBV3-1/TRBV3-2|TRBJ2-7|NA|NA
TGTGCCAGCAGCCAAGGGTGGGCAGCTTACGAGCAGTACTTC
CASSQGWAAYEQYF
>TRBV15|TRBJ2-5|NA|NA
TGTGCCACCAGCAGAGATATCGCGGGGATCCAAGAGACCCAGTACTTC
CATSRDIAGIQETQYF
>TRBV4-2|TRBJ1-1|NA|NA
TGTGCCAGCAGCCTTGGGGGGGCGGGGGAGAACACTGAAGCTTTCTTT
CASSLGGAGENTEAFF
>TRBV5-1|TRBJ2-5|NA|TRBD2
TGCGCCAGCAGCCGTAGCGGGGGGGCATCAGAGACCCAGTACTTC
CASSRSGGASETQYF
>TRBV19|TRBJ2-4|NA|NA
TGTGCCAGTAGTATAGTCGCAGGGGCTATTCAGTACTTC
CASSIVAGAIQYF
>TRBV4-2|TRBJ2-7|NA|NA
TGTGCCAGCAGCCCACAGGGTCGGTTAGGCGAGCAGTACTTC
CASSPQGRLGEQYF
>TRBV7-6|TRBJ1-4|NA|NA
TGTGCCAGCAGCCTGAACCCCCCAGGGGCAACTAATGAAAAACTGTTTTTT
CASSLNPPGATNEKLFF
>TRBV12-3/TRBV12-4|TRBJ2-1|NA|NA
TGTGCCAGCAGTTTTATGACTAGTGGCGAGCAGTTCTTC
CASSFMTSGEQFF
>TRBV18|TRBJ2-3|NA|NA
TGTGCCAGCTCACCACGGCGGGGTCTCACAGATACGCAGTATTTT
CASSPRRGLTDTQYF
>TRBV4-3|TRBJ2-1|NA|TRBD2
TGCGCCAGCAGAGGGAATGCAGCGGGGATCTTTGAGCAGTTCTTC
CASRGNAAGIFEQFF
>TRBV5-6|TRBJ2-1|NA|TRBD2
TGTGCCAGCAGCTTCCGCCTTACTAGCGGGGGGCGCCTATGGTTCTTC
CASSFRLTSGGRLWFF
>TRBV9|TRBJ2-1|NA|TRBD2
TGTGCCAGCAGCGTAGCCGGGCGGGAGGTTAATGAGCAGTTCTTC
CASSVAGREVNEQFF
>TRBV7-9|TRBJ1-1|NA|TRBD1
TGTGCCAGCAGCTTACCGCCCGGGACAGGGTACAATACTTTCTTT
CASSLPPGTGYNTFF
>TRBV9|TRBJ1-1|NA|NA
TGTGCCAGCAGTGTCAGGTCAATGAACACTGAAGCTTTCTTT
CASSVRSMNTEAFF
>TRBV6-2/TRBV6-3|TRBJ2-7|NA|NA
TGTGCCAGCAGTTCCAATAGCTACGAGCAGTACTTC
CASSSNSYEQYF
>TRBV10-3|TRBJ1-2|NA|TRBD1
TGTGCCATCAGGGGGGACAGGGAAAACTATGGCTACACCTTC
CAIRGDRENYGYTF
>TRBV19|TRBJ1-2|NA|NA
TGTGCCAGTAGTACCAAGACAGGAGGAACTATCTATGGCTACACCTTC
CASSTKTGGTIYGYTF